This T cell receptor beta chain derives from a study of blood T cell repertoires in COVID-19. About the research overall: The United States, Italy and Spain were the sources of the acute and convalescent COVID-19 samples. The analysed material was cDNA or gDNA that came from T cells, B-cell-depleted T cells, or PBMCs.

Per the authors' pipeline: Estimated nucleated cell counts came from reference gene primer amplification. TCRdb keeps only in-frame clones here, not all; method: immunoSEQ multiplex PCR. Clonal size and the V and J genes are those of that table, whereas D and trimming came from the DNA. The repertoire holds some 200,000 clones, with roughly 80% as singletons. The CDR3 runs 17 residues. Germline V gives CDR1 MNHEY, CDR2 SMNVEV (reference sequence). Turning to this clone: An end of the junction does not agree with germline; a read error may underlie this.

The receptor comes from a woman in her seventies with acute or convalescent COVID-19. The rearrangement links TRBV27 to TRBJ2-3, with a tentative D call TRBD2 (9 bases). Sequencing was performed on peripheral blood. Here the CDR3 DNA reads TGTGCCAGCAGTTCAGACTGGACAGGGACTAGCATAGATACGCAGTATTTT. Amino acids: CASSSDWTGTSIDTQYF.